Listed here is a single T cell receptor (beta chain). No antigen is known for it. This sample stems from a study of T cells after yellow fever vaccination. General observations from the study: Most primary-vaccination clones recurred post-booster (around 95% CD4, 85% to 90% CD8).

Using its own MiXCR run on the 5' RACE reads, TCRdb lists one record per CDR3 protein. The sample contains 350,000 or so distinct CDR3 sequences, approximately 8% of which appear only once. V was shortened by 5 bases and J by 0 bases, with 15 bases between the two germline ends. This CDR3 spans 15 amino acids. The germline V gene encodes CDR1 DFQATT and CDR2 SNEGSKA (reference sequence). This receptor was obtained from a young man who received the YFV17D yellow fever vaccine. Sequencing used PBMCs, obtained more than 40 days after the first yellow fever vaccination. The rearrangement uses TRBV20-1 and TRBJ2-3, with D uncertain. The CDR3 reads CSAPDPKSSTDTQYF. The CDR3 nucleotides read TGCAGTGCTCCCGACCCCAAGTCTAGCACAGATACGCAGTATTTT.